These 7 T cell receptor beta chains were all obtained from the same sample, sequenced in a study of cytomegalovirus exposure and HLA in healthy donors. Method: immunoSEQ multiplex PCR; TCRdb's copy keeps in-frame clones and lacks some. The repertoire includes around 160,000 clones, approximately 80% of them detected once, and 2% to 2.5% sits in the top ten. The sample consisted of PBMCs. These receptors all come from a young man in good health and CMV-seropositive.

The V gene is TRBV19, the J gene TRBJ1-5; 9 positions agree with TRBD1. The CDR3 consists of 14 residues. Germline values: CDR1 LNHDA, CDR2 SQIVND (reference sequence). J lost 6 bases, V lost 7 bases, and 7 bases had no gene match. This chain's CDR3 is CASITRQGGQPQHF. CDR3 nucleotides: TGTGCCAGTATCACCAGACAGGGGGGTCAGCCCCAGCATTTT.

J is TRBJ2-7 and V is TRBV4-3; 8 bases are a match to TRBD1. The CDR3 contains 13 residues. Losses at the gene ends were 5 bases for V and 3 bases for J; bases not matched to a gene: 3. Germline values: CDR1 LGHNA, CDR2 YSLEER. CDR3 DNA sequence: TGCGCCAGCAGCGTAGGACAGGGCTACGAGCAGTACTTC. It specifies CASSVGQGYEQYF.

The chain employs TRBV7-3 and TRBJ2-7; possibly TRBD1 for D (6 bases). V was cut by 0 bases and J by 5 bases, with 8 bases left in between. This CDR3 has 13 amino acids. CDR1 is SGHTA and CDR2 is FQGTGA in the germline V gene. The CDR3 DNA sequence: TGTGCCAGCAGCTTAACAGGGACAAACGAGCAGTACTTC. Translated: CASSLTGTNEQYF.

The V and J genes are TRBV5-1 and TRBJ2-7; TRBD2 aligns across 8 bases. Germline CDR1 SGHRS, CDR2 YFSETQ. This CDR3 spans 13 amino acids. The junction had 5 bases not matched to a gene; V was cut back by 4 bases and J by 5 bases. For the CDR3, the DNA is TGCGCCAGCAGCCGGGGGGGAGTCCACGAGCAGTACTTC. This gives the protein CASSRGGVHEQYF. Full variable domain (missing parts from reference TRBV5-1 and TRBJ2-7): KAGVTQTPRYLIKTRGQQVTLSCSPISGHRSVSWYQQTPGQGLQFLFEYFSETQRNKGNFPGRFSGRQFSNSRSEMNVSTLELGDSALYLCASSRGGVHEQYFGPGTRLTVT.

This chain uses TRBV19 with TRBJ2-1, with 12 bases matching TRBD2. Germline CDR1 is LNHDA and CDR2 is SQIVND (reference sequence). The J segment lost 7 bases and the V segment lost 5 bases, leaving 9 bases of the junction unmatched. The CDR3 has 16 residues. Here the CDR3 DNA reads TGTGCCAGTAGTTCGAGACTAGCGGGGGACCAAAATGAGCAGTTCTTC. Its translation: CASSSRLAGDQNEQFF.

This rearrangement joins TRBV18 to TRBJ1-3; the match to TRBD1 covers 8 bases. This CDR3 contains 16 residues. Germline CDR1 KGHSH, CDR2 LQKENI. Unmatched junction bases numbered 5, after V lost 4 bases and J lost 0 bases. The DNA of the CDR3 is TGTGCCAGCTCACTAAGGACAGGGCGCTCTGGAAACACCATATATTTT. It codes for CASSLRTGRSGNTIYF.

The rearrangement links TRBV5-1 to TRBJ2-7; 10 positions agree with TRBD2. V dropped 4 bases and J dropped 6; count of bases not matched to a gene: 10. The CDR3 is 15 residues long. Germline lookup yields CDR1 SGHRS and CDR2 YFSETQ. CDR3 region: CASSLSGGGGLEQYF. In nucleotides, the CDR3 is TGCGCCAGCAGCCTAAGCGGGGGGGGCGGCCTCGAGCAGTACTTC.